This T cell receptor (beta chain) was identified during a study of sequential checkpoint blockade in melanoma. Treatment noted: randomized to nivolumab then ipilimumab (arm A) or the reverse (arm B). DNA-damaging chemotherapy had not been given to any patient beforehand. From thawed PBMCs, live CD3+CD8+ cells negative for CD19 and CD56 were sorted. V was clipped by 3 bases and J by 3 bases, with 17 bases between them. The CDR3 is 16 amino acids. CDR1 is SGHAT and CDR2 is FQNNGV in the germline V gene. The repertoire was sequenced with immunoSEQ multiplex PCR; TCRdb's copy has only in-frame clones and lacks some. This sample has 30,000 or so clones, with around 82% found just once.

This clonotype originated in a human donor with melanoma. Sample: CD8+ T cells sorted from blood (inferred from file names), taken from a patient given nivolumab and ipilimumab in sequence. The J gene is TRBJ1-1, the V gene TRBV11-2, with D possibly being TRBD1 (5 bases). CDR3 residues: CASSFSVQGEDTEAFF. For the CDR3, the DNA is TGTGCCAGCAGCTTTAGTGTCCAGGGTGAGGACACTGAAGCTTTCTTT.